The rows below give T cell receptor beta chains drawn from one sample of a study of CD8 T cells in Susac syndrome. Each CDR3 protein is one row after TCRdb ran MiXCR on the immunoSEQ multiplex PCR reads. Of 150,000 to 200,000 distinct CDR3 sequences listed, 85% to 95% are singletons. The sequenced sample consisted of CD4+ T cells from PBMCs. Receptors originate from a human donor in good health. Each CDR3 is given with its conserved first and last residue. Fields, in order: clone size, D gene, V gene, J gene, CDR3 DNA, CDR3 protein. The D gene is left open where the match is weak. Not all rows give a size; the values are once, few, many and, for expanded clones, a class.

clone_size: once; d_call: TRBD1; v_call: TRBV7-3; j_call: TRBJ2-3; cdr3_nt: TGTGCCAGCAGCTCAGGGGGTTTCACAGATACGCAGTATTTT; cdr3_aa: CASSSGGFTDTQYF
clone_size: .; d_call: TRBD2; v_call: TRBV9; j_call: TRBJ2-1; cdr3_nt: TGTGCCAGCAGCGTATTTAGCAGCGGGGAGTACAATGAGCAGTTCTTC; cdr3_aa: CASSVFSSGEYNEQFF
clone_size: .; d_call: .; v_call: TRBV9; j_call: TRBJ1-1; cdr3_nt: TGTGCCAGCAGCGGGGAGCCGAACACTGAAGCTTTCTTT; cdr3_aa: CASSGEPNTEAFF
clone_size: .; d_call: TRBD1; v_call: TRBV23-1; j_call: TRBJ1-5; cdr3_nt: TGCGCCAGCAGTCAGAGACTAAACCGGGACAGTGGCCCGGACAATCAGCCCCAGCATTTT; cdr3_aa: CASSQRLNRDSGPDNQPQHF
clone_size: .; d_call: TRBD1; v_call: TRBV5-1; j_call: TRBJ1-1; cdr3_nt: TGCGCCAGCAGCTTGGAGGGGGCGCGCGGCACTGAAGCTTTCTTT; cdr3_aa: CASSLEGARGTEAFF
clone_size: .; d_call: .; v_call: TRBV12-3/TRBV12-4; j_call: TRBJ1-5; cdr3_nt: TGTGCCAGCAGTTTGGGCCTCAGGTATAGCAATCAGCCCCAGCATTTT; cdr3_aa: CASSLGLRYSNQPQHF
clone_size: .; d_call: TRBD1; v_call: TRBV7-9; j_call: TRBJ1-2; cdr3_nt: TGTGCCAGCAGCTTCGCCGGGACAGCCTATGGCTACACCTTC; cdr3_aa: CASSFAGTAYGYTF
clone_size: .; d_call: TRBD2; v_call: TRBV29-1; j_call: TRBJ2-3; cdr3_nt: TGCAGCGGGTTAGCGGGATATCCCACAGATACGCAGTATTTT; cdr3_aa: CSGLAGYPTDTQYF
clone_size: .; d_call: TRBD1; v_call: TRBV5-4; j_call: TRBJ2-4; cdr3_nt: TGTGCCAGCAGCTCCGGGACAGGGGGGACGCTAGCCAAAAACATTCAGTACTTC; cdr3_aa: CASSSGTGGTLAKNIQYF
clone_size: once; d_call: .; v_call: TRBV19; j_call: TRBJ2-6; cdr3_nt: TGTGCCAGTAGTAAACAGGCTAGCTCTGGGGCCAACGTCCTGACTTTC; cdr3_aa: CASSKQASSGANVLTF
clone_size: .; d_call: TRBD1; v_call: TRBV7-3; j_call: TRBJ2-5; cdr3_nt: TGTGCCAGCAGCTCCGGGACAGCACAAGAGACCCAGTACTTC; cdr3_aa: CASSSGTAQETQYF
clone_size: .; d_call: TRBD1; v_call: TRBV7-9; j_call: TRBJ1-5; cdr3_nt: TGTGCCAGCCAAGGACAGGTCAATCAGCCCCAGCATTTT; cdr3_aa: CASQGQVNQPQHF
clone_size: .; d_call: .; v_call: TRBV20-1; j_call: TRBJ2-1; cdr3_nt: TGCAGTGCTAGCGGGACTTACTACAATGAGCAGTTCTTC; cdr3_aa: CSASGTYYNEQFF
clone_size: .; d_call: .; v_call: TRBV14; j_call: TRBJ1-1; cdr3_nt: TGTGCCAGCAGCCAACTTCAGGGCGCAACTGAAGCTTTCTTT; cdr3_aa: CASSQLQGATEAFF
clone_size: .; d_call: .; v_call: TRBV6-1; j_call: TRBJ2-2; cdr3_nt: TGTGCCAGCAGCGCGAGGGGGGGTCCCTACACCGGGGAGCTGTTTTTT; cdr3_aa: CASSARGGPYTGELFF
clone_size: .; d_call: .; v_call: TRBV27; j_call: TRBJ2-7; cdr3_nt: TGTGCCAGCAGTTTATCTTCTTGGGGGGGGGCGTGGGAGCAGTACTTC; cdr3_aa: CASSLSSWGGAWEQYF
clone_size: .; d_call: TRBD1; v_call: TRBV6-2/TRBV6-3; j_call: TRBJ2-7; cdr3_nt: TGTGCCAGCAGGGGGACAGGGAGAGGCTACGAGCAGTACTTC; cdr3_aa: CASRGTGRGYEQYF
clone_size: .; d_call: .; v_call: TRBV5-1; j_call: TRBJ2-5; cdr3_nt: TGCGCCAGCAGCTTGGCCCCGGGATTCCAAGAGACCCAGTACTTC; cdr3_aa: CASSLAPGFQETQYF
clone_size: few; d_call: .; v_call: TRBV7-9; j_call: TRBJ1-2; cdr3_nt: TGTGCCAGCAGCTTAGAGGCAGGCTATGGCTACACCTTC; cdr3_aa: CASSLEAGYGYTF
clone_size: .; d_call: .; v_call: TRBV4-1; j_call: TRBJ1-6; cdr3_nt: TGCGCCAGCAGCCAGGCAGGAAGGGTTGAGGGTAATTCACCCCTCCACTTT; cdr3_aa: CASSQAGRVEGNSPLHF
clone_size: .; d_call: .; v_call: TRBV6-1; j_call: TRBJ1-2; cdr3_nt: TGTGCCAGCAGTGAACAGGCGATCAACTATGGCTACACCTTC; cdr3_aa: CASSEQAINYGYTF
clone_size: .; d_call: TRBD2; v_call: TRBV7-3; j_call: TRBJ2-7; cdr3_nt: TGTGCCAGCAGCCCCAAGGGACTAGCGGGGGGCCTTTCCTACGAGCAGTACTTC; cdr3_aa: CASSPKGLAGGLSYEQYF
clone_size: .; d_call: TRBD1; v_call: TRBV19; j_call: TRBJ1-2; cdr3_nt: TGTGCCAGTAGTACCGTCGGGACAGGGCTTGGCTACACCTTC; cdr3_aa: CASSTVGTGLGYTF
clone_size: .; d_call: .; v_call: TRBV2; j_call: TRBJ2-3; cdr3_nt: TGTGCCAGCAGTGAAGCAGGGTGGGCAGATACGCAGTATTTT; cdr3_aa: CASSEAGWADTQYF
clone_size: .; d_call: .; v_call: TRBV29-1; j_call: TRBJ2-3; cdr3_nt: TGCAGCGGATTGATATCTAGCACAGATACGCAGTATTTT; cdr3_aa: CSGLISSTDTQYF
clone_size: few; d_call: .; v_call: TRBV20-1; j_call: TRBJ2-7; cdr3_nt: TGCAGTGCTAAGGGACCTCGCTACGGGGCCGAGCAGTACTTC; cdr3_aa: CSAKGPRYGAEQYF
clone_size: .; d_call: .; v_call: TRBV12-3/TRBV12-4; j_call: TRBJ2-3; cdr3_nt: TGTGCCAGCAGGCCCCCAACAGATACGCAGTATTTT; cdr3_aa: CASRPPTDTQYF